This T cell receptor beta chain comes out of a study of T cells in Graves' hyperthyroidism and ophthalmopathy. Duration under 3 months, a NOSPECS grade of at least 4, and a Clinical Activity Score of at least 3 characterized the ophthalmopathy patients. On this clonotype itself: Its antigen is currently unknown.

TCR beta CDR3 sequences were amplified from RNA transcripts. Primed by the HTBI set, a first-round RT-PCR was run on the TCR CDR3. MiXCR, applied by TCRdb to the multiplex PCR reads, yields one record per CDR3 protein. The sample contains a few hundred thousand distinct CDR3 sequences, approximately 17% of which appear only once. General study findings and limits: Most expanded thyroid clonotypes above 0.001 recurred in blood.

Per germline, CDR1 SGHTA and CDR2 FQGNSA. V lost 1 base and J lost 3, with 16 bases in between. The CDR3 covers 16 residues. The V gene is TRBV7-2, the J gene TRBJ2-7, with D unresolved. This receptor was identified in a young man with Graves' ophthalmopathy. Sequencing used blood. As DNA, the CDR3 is TGTGCCAGCAGCTTAGTGATACCACCCCCGGGCTACGAGCAGTACTTC. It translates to CASSLVIPPPGYEQYF.